What follows are 30 T cell receptor beta chains derived from one specimen sequenced in a study of control samples from healthy donors and cancer patients. TCRdb's copy holds only in-frame clones and misses some; the assay was immunoSEQ multiplex PCR. Of some 150,000 clones listed, 94% are singletons. The source material was PBMCs. Source of these receptors: a man in his sixties with colorectal cancer.

This chain joins TRBV19 and TRBJ1-5; D not resolved. V dropped 3 bases and J dropped 5 bases, with 17 bases sitting between them. The CDR3 extends over 16 amino acids. Germline V CDR1 and CDR2: LNHDA, SQIVND (reference sequence). CDR3 amino acids: CASSIGIQLYDQPQHF. The CDR3 DNA sequence: TGTGCCAGTAGTATTGGGATCCAGCTATACGATCAGCCCCAGCATTTT.

This clone was seen a single time. The gene calls are TRBV7-8 and TRBJ2-5, with 7 bases aligning to TRBD1. Germline CDR1 is SGHVS and CDR2 is FQNEAQ. With 8 bases clipped from V and 4 bases from J, the junction kept 7 bases outside the gene matches. This CDR3 is built from 13 residues. The CDR3: CASGTGVRETQYF. In nucleotides, the CDR3 is TGTGCCAGCGGTACAGGGGTTAGAGAGACCCAGTACTTC.

The CDR3 DNA reads as TGTGCCAGCAGCCGATCAGGGAACCAAGAGACCCAGTACTTC. Its protein product is CASSRSGNQETQYF. The chain employs TRBV7-9 and TRBJ2-5; weak D call: TRBD1 (5 bases). V lost 5 bases to trimming and J lost 0 bases, with 10 bases between them. Per the germline V gene, CDR1 is SEHNR and CDR2 is FQNEAQ (reference sequence). There are 14 residues in the CDR3.

The chain employs TRBV7-9 and TRBJ1-1, with 8 positions matching TRBD1. V lost 5 bases and J lost 0; bases outside the gene matches: 2. In germline, CDR1 is SEHNR, CDR2 FQNEAQ (reference sequence). The CDR3 consists of 14 residues. The CDR3 DNA reads TGTGCCAGCAGCCGACAGGGGTTGAACACTGAAGCTTTCTTT. Protein: CASSRQGLNTEAFF. Based on the CDR3 plus reference TRBV7-9 and TRBJ1-1, the full variable domain is DTGVSQNPRHKITKRGQNVTFRCDPISEHNRLYWYRQTLGQGPEFLTYFQNEAQLEKSRLLSDRFSAERPKGSFSTLEIQRTEQGDSAMYLCASSRQGLNTEAFFGQGTRLTVV.

V gene TRBV19 combines with J gene TRBJ2-7, with D maybe TRBD2 (5 bases). Deletions cut 0 bases from V and 3 bases from J, with 18 bases between. The length of the CDR3 is 17 residues. The germline gives CDR1 LNHDA, CDR2 SQIVND (reference sequence). The CDR3 is CASSIEKNGGSYYEQYF. CDR3 in DNA: TGTGCCAGTAGTATAGAGAAGAATGGAGGCAGCTACTACGAGCAGTACTTC.

This clone was picked up one time. This sequence joins TRBV6-5 and TRBJ1-5; a possible D gene is TRBD1 (6 bases). Trimming left V 6 bases short and J 5 bases short, with 14 bases between. CDR3 length: 14 residues. The germline CDR1 and CDR2 sequences are MNHEY and SVGAGI. The CDR3 loop reads CASSSSGGHQPQHF. The CDR3 nucleotides are TGTGCCAGCAGCTCCTCCGGGGGCCATCAGCCCCAGCATTTT.

This rearrangement joins TRBV4-1 to TRBJ2-7; 10 positions agree with TRBD2. The trim removed 2 bases at V and 2 bases at J, leaving 3 bases unmatched. There are 15 residues in the CDR3. Germline values: CDR1 MGHRA, CDR2 YSYEKL. CDR3 nucleotides: TGCGCCAGCAGCCAACTAGCGGGGGCCCCCTACGAGCAGTACTTC. This translates into CASSQLAGAPYEQYF.

The chain combines TRBV6-1 with TRBJ2-5, with a weak D call TRBD1 (7 bases). Germline CDR1 reads MNHNS; CDR2 reads SASEGT. Trimming pared 2 bases from V and 2 bases from J, leaving 12 bases between. The CDR3 sequence is 15 residues long. As DNA, the CDR3 is TGTGCCAGCAGTGAAACGACAGGGAGGCAAGAGACCCAGTACTTC. This translates into CASSETTGRQETQYF.

This chain links TRBV4-2 with TRBJ1-3; D uncertain. Germline V lookup: CDR1 LGHNA, CDR2 YNFKEQ. Trimming shortened V by 1 base and J by 0 bases, and 22 bases separated the two germline ends. This CDR3 contains 20 residues. The CDR3 DNA reads as TGTGCCAGCAGCCAAGTATCGTTTAGGACCGTCCAAGGCTCTGGAAACACCATATATTTT. This gives the protein CASSQVSFRTVQGSGNTIYF.

The CDR3 loop reads CASSLGGILDTIYF. The CDR3, as DNA: TGTGCCAGCAGCTTGGGAGGGATCCTAGACACCATATATTTT. The chain recombines TRBV11-2 with TRBJ1-3; D unresolved. V was cut by 3 bases and J by 8 bases, with 14 bases left in between. This CDR3 contains 14 residues. Germline assignment: CDR1 SGHAT and CDR2 FQNNGV. The full variable domain, with the rest looked up from reference TRBV11-2 and TRBJ1-3, is EAGVAQSPRYKIIEKRQSVAFWCNPISGHATLYWYQQILGQGPKLLIQFQNNGVVDDSQLPKDRFSAERLKGVDSTLKIQPAKLEDSAVYLCASSLGGILDTIYFGEGSWLTVV.

The J gene is TRBJ2-2, the V gene TRBV2, with 7 bases matching TRBD1. The length of the CDR3 is 15 residues. The ends lost 4 bases at V and 4 bases at J; junction bases unmatched: 6. In germline, CDR1 is SNHLY, CDR2 FYNNEI. The CDR3 nucleotides are TGTGCCAGCAGTGTATGGGGACAGCTCACCGGGGAGCTGTTTTTT. This sequence encodes CASSVWGQLTGELFF. The whole variable domain, remainder taken from reference TRBV2 and TRBJ2-2, is EPEVTQTPSHQVTQMGQEVILRCVPISNHLYFYWYRQILGQKVEFLVSFYNNEISEKSEIFDDQFSVERPDGSNFTLKIRSTKLEDSAMYFCASSVWGQLTGELFFGEGSRLTVL.

This clone showed up just once. The rearrangement links TRBV5-1 to TRBJ1-4; possible D gene TRBD1, 6 bases. CDR1 is SGHRS, CDR2 YFSETQ, per germline. This CDR3 contains 15 residues. V was trimmed by 4 bases and J by 6 bases, leaving 16 bases between them. CDR3 amino acids: CASSTRGGVDEKLFF. The CDR3, as DNA: TGCGCCAGCAGCACCCGAGGGGGGGTAGATGAAAAACTGTTTTTT.

The chain combines TRBV5-1 with TRBJ2-1; TRBD2 matches at 9 bases. CDR1 is SGHRS, CDR2 YFSETQ, per germline. Germline trimming cut 4 bases from V and 4 bases from J; bases unmatched to any gene: 9. The CDR3 consists of 16 residues. CDR3 in DNA: TGCGCCAGCAGCCCCGACGGAGCGGGGGGATACAATGAGCAGTTCTTC. This sequence encodes CASSPDGAGGYNEQFF.

The chain couples TRBV10-1 to TRBJ2-5, with D possibly being TRBD2 (5 bases). Looked up from germline, CDR1 is WNHNN and CDR2 is SYGVQD (reference sequence). V dropped 0 bases and J dropped 3 bases, with 8 bases sitting between them. This CDR3 has 14 residues. CDR3 DNA sequence: TGCGCCAGCAGTGAGTCAGCCGGGGAAGAGACCCAGTACTTC. Translated, it gives CASSESAGEETQYF.

V is TRBV5-8 and J is TRBJ2-7, with 8 bases that match TRBD1. V lost 3 bases, J lost 3 bases, and 14 bases stayed unmatched. The CDR3 has 17 amino acids. Germline assignment: CDR1 SGHTS and CDR2 YDEGEE. As DNA, the CDR3 is TGTGCCAGCAGCTCCCTTTTAGACAGGGGAGGTATCTACGAGCAGTACTTC. Translated, it gives CASSSLLDRGGIYEQYF.

The V and J genes are TRBV5-6 and TRBJ2-7; tentatively, D is TRBD1 (6 bases). The CDR3 extends over 19 amino acids. Germline lookup yields CDR1 SGHDT and CDR2 YYEEEE. The V gene lost 4 bases and the J gene lost 0 bases, with 26 bases spanning the gap. CDR3 DNA sequence: TGTGCCAGCAGCCCTGGACAGCGGATCACAACCTACGTCTCCTACGAGCAGTACTTC. Residues: CASSPGQRITTYVSYEQYF.

The genes are TRBV7-9 and TRBJ2-6; 7 bases fit TRBD1. The germline gives CDR1 SEHNR, CDR2 FQNEAQ (reference sequence). The CDR3 totals 15 residues. Losses at the gene ends were 5 bases for V and 0 bases for J; bases not matched to a gene: 1. The DNA of the CDR3 is TGTGCCAGCAGCCGACAGGGCTCTGGGGCCAACGTCCTGACTTTC. Encoded protein: CASSRQGSGANVLTF.

The V and J genes are TRBV27 and TRBJ2-7, with TRBD2 matching 9 bases. J was trimmed by 4 bases and V by 2 bases; bases with no gene match: 3. CDR3 size: 14 residues. Looked up from germline, CDR1 is MNHEY and CDR2 is SMNVEV (reference sequence). For the CDR3, the DNA is TGTGCCAGCAGTTTAGGTGCGGGAGGGTACGAGCAGTACTTC. Amino acid sequence: CASSLGAGGYEQYF.

The sample holds one count of this clone. The gene calls are TRBV2 and TRBJ2-7; TRBD2 matches 11 bases. J lost 2 bases, V lost 8 bases, and 5 bases had no gene match. CDR3 size: 14 residues. Germline CDR1 and CDR2: SNHLY and FYNNEI. DNA for the CDR3: TGTGCCAGCCTCCGACTAGCGGGGACCTACGAGCAGTACTTC. The encoded protein is CASLRLAGTYEQYF.

This chain links TRBV20-1 with TRBJ2-7, with D possibly matching TRBD2 (6 bases). This CDR3 region has 14 residues. Trimming removed 3 bases at V and 2 bases at J, with 14 bases between. Germline assignment: CDR1 DFQATT and CDR2 SNEGSKA (reference sequence). The CDR3 bases are TGCAGTGCTAGTGTCGGGGGAAACCCCTACGAGCAGTACTTC. Amino acid sequence: CSASVGGNPYEQYF.

The V gene is TRBV23-1, the J gene TRBJ2-7, with D possibly TRBD2 on 5 matching bases. TRBV23-1 carries the ORF label, with uncertain function. The CDR3 runs to 13 residues. Trimming took off 4 bases at V and 3 bases at J, with 10 bases between the two ends. In DNA form, the CDR3 reads TGCGCCAGCAGTCGTGAGGGCCGCTACGAGCAGTACTTC. It specifies CASSREGRYEQYF.

V gene TRBV5-8 combines with J gene TRBJ2-1, with 8 bases identical to TRBD2. The V segment lost 5 bases and the J segment 0 bases; nucleotides outside the gene matches: 13. The CDR3 is made up of 18 amino acids. Germline loops: CDR1 SGHTS, CDR2 YDEGEE. As DNA, the CDR3 is TGTGCCAGCAGGGCCGGGACTAGTCCCTTTTCCTCCTACAATGAGCAGTTCTTC. Its protein is CASRAGTSPFSSYNEQFF.

The rearrangement uses TRBV6-1 and TRBJ1-1; tentative D call: TRBD1 (5 bases). Trimming took off 0 bases at V and 5 bases at J, with 16 bases between the two ends. Germline V gene data show CDR1 as MNHNS and CDR2 as SASEGT. CDR3 size: 16 residues. The CDR3 bases are TGTGCCAGCAGTGAAGCGTGGGGGGGGAAGGGAACTGAAGCTTTCTTT. Its translation: CASSEAWGGKGTEAFF.

A note on this clone: This sample also contains other DNA sequences that code for the same CDR3. The chain recombines TRBV5-1 with TRBJ1-4; TRBD1 aligns across 7 bases. The CDR3 runs 16 residues. The V and J ends lost 0 bases and 4 bases, in that order; junction bases with no gene match: 6. In germline, CDR1 is SGHRS, CDR2 YFSETQ. The CDR3 DNA is TGCGCCAGCAGCTTGGGGAGGGGGCCTGGTAATGAAAAACTGTTTTTT. It is translated as CASSLGRGPGNEKLFF.

The chain joins TRBV7-2 to TRBJ2-7; 7 nucleotides align to TRBD1. The CDR3 spans 14 residues. The V gene end was trimmed by 3 bases and the J gene end by 0 bases; junction bases not matched to a gene: 2. Per germline, CDR1 SGHTA and CDR2 FQGNSA. The CDR3 bases are TGTGCCAGCAGCTTCGGGACAGACTCCTACGAGCAGTACTTC. Amino acids: CASSFGTDSYEQYF. The variable domain in full, completed from reference TRBV7-2 and TRBJ2-7, reads GAGVSQSPSNKVTEKGKDVELRCDPISGHTALYWYRQSLGQGLEFLIYFQGNSAPDKSGLPSDRFSAERTGGSVSTLTIQRTQQEDSAVYLCASSFGTDSYEQYFGPGTRLTVT.

The J gene is TRBJ2-3, the V gene TRBV2; TRBD2 might be the D (5 bases). Per germline, CDR1 SNHLY and CDR2 FYNNEI. The CDR3 extends over 13 amino acids. The V end was cut by 6 bases, the J end by 2 bases, with 9 bases between. The CDR3 DNA sequence: TGTGCCAGCAGACCCGGGATCACAGATACGCAGTATTTT. Residues: CASRPGITDTQYF.

CDR3 protein: CASSRDREPYEQYF. DNA of the CDR3: TGTGCCAGCTCCCGTGACAGGGAACCCTACGAGCAGTACTTC. V is TRBV18 and J is TRBJ2-7, with 7 bases fitting TRBD1. Germline assignment: CDR1 KGHSH and CDR2 LQKENI. The CDR3 has 14 amino acids. V trimming: 6 bases; J trimming: 2 bases; junction bases outside the gene matches: 7.

This chain joins TRBV3-1 (or the pseudogene TRBV3-2) and TRBJ2-7; 7 bases match TRBD1. The CDR3 contains 14 residues. The J segment lost 3 bases and the V segment lost 4 bases, leaving 6 bases of the junction unmatched. Germline loops: CDR1 LGHDT, CDR2 YNNKEL (reference sequence). This CDR3 is CASSPRQGSYEQYF. CDR3 DNA: TGTGCCAGCAGCCCCCGACAGGGTAGCTACGAGCAGTACTTC.

This clone was seen only once. This chain joins TRBV6-5 and TRBJ2-7; 12 nucleotides line up with TRBD1. In germline, CDR1 is MNHEY, CDR2 SVGAGI. V was clipped by 8 bases and J by 1 base; unmatched bases: 3. This CDR3 contains 14 residues. DNA for the CDR3: TGTGCCAGCGGGGACAGGGGGCGATCCTACGAGCAGTACTTC. It encodes CASGDRGRSYEQYF.

The chain combines TRBV6-5 with TRBJ2-5; 7 nucleotides align to TRBD2. This CDR3 spans 15 amino acids. The V gene end was trimmed by 2 bases and the J gene end by 3 bases; junction bases not matched to a gene: 6. Per germline, CDR1 MNHEY and CDR2 SVGAGI. CDR3 nucleotides: TGTGCCAGCAGTTACGCGGGGGATGCTAAAGAGACCCAGTACTTC. This gives the protein CASSYAGDAKETQYF.